This is a list of T cell receptor beta chains from one sample in a study of blood T cell repertoires in COVID-19. Using immunoSEQ multiplex PCR, the repertoire was profiled, and TCRdb retains in-frame clones only, with some absent. The data hold about 190,000 clones, with 82% observed a single time. Material for sequencing was peripheral blood. These receptors all come from a woman aged 60-75 years with COVID-19, enrolled during active disease. CDR3s include the opening cysteine and the closing phenylalanine or tryptophan. The D gene is left open where the match is weak. A row's size may be missing; if present it is once, few, many or a size class.

D: -
J: TRBJ1-1
V: TRBV7-9
size: -
length: 12
CDR3: CASSPNRTQAFF
DNA: TGTGCCAGCAGCCCAAACAGAACCCAAGCTTTCTTT

D: -
J: TRBJ2-7
V: TRBV27
size: -
length: 14
CDR3: CASSLSPRSYEQYF
DNA: TGTGCCAGCAGTTTAAGTCCGCGTTCCTACGAGCAGTACTTC

D: -
J: TRBJ2-3
V: TRBV24-1
size: -
length: 12
CDR3: CATSDYGDTQYF
DNA: TGTGCCACCAGTGATTATGGCGATACGCAGTATTTT

D: TRBD1
J: TRBJ1-5
V: TRBV28
size: -
length: 15
CDR3: CASSGRTGRNQPQHF
DNA: TGTGCCAGCAGCGGGAGGACAGGGAGGAATCAGCCCCAGCATTTT

D: TRBD1
J: TRBJ1-2
V: TRBV28
size: -
length: 14
CDR3: CASSPHGQGKGYTF
DNA: TGTGCCAGCAGCCCCCACGGACAGGGGAAGGGCTACACCTTC

D: -
J: TRBJ2-7
V: TRBV27
size: -
length: 14
CDR3: CASSASAYSYEQYF
DNA: TGTGCCAGCAGCGCTAGCGCATACTCCTACGAGCAGTACTTC

D: -
J: TRBJ1-3
V: TRBV4-2
size: -
length: 13
CDR3: CASSLDLSNTIYF
DNA: TGTGCCAGCAGCCTAGACTTATCGAACACCATATATTTT

D: -
J: TRBJ1-1
V: TRBV16
size: -
length: 13
CDR3: CASSQSQEFGAFF
DNA: TGTGCCAGCAGCCAATCCCAAGAGTTTGGAGCTTTCTTT

D: -
J: TRBJ1-1
V: TRBV27
size: once
length: 15
CDR3: CASSPQTVQVTEAFF
DNA: TGTGCCAGCAGTCCGCAGACCGTGCAGGTCACTGAAGCTTTCTTT

D: -
J: TRBJ2-5
V: TRBV2
size: -
length: 15
CDR3: CASIKGSSEQETQYF
DNA: TGTGCCAGCATTAAGGGGTCCTCCGAGCAAGAGACCCAGTACTTC

D: TRBD2
J: TRBJ2-5
V: TRBV28
size: -
length: 15
CDR3: CASSLLAGVGETQYF
DNA: TGTGCCAGCAGTTTGCTAGCGGGAGTCGGAGAGACCCAGTACTTC

D: -
J: TRBJ1-1
V: TRBV25-1
size: -
length: 13
CDR3: CATTLYTGREAFF
DNA: TGTGCCACCACACTCTACACAGGCCGTGAAGCTTTCTTT

D: TRBD2
J: TRBJ2-5
V: TRBV19
size: many
length: 18
CDR3: CASSVIFGTRSDQETQYF
DNA: TGTGCCAGTAGTGTCATATTCGGGACTAGGTCCGACCAAGAGACCCAGTACTTC

D: TRBD2
J: TRBJ2-1
V: TRBV2
size: -
length: 15
CDR3: CARSEGTSSYNEQFF
DNA: TGTGCCAGGAGTGAGGGGACTAGCTCTTACAATGAGCAGTTCTTC

D: -
J: TRBJ1-4
V: TRBV2
size: once
length: 14
CDR3: CASSETGGDEKLFF
DNA: TGTGCCAGCAGTGAAACCGGGGGAGATGAAAAACTGTTTTTT

D: TRBD2
J: TRBJ2-1
V: TRBV7-9
size: -
length: 15
CDR3: CASSPSGGAYNEQFF
DNA: TGTGCCAGCAGCCCCAGCGGGGGGGCGTACAATGAGCAGTTCTTC

D: -
J: TRBJ1-6
V: TRBV6-6
size: few
length: 15
CDR3: CASSPRVLDNSPLHF
DNA: TGTGCCAGCAGCCCCAGGGTCTTGGATAATTCACCCCTCCACTTT

D: -
J: TRBJ2-1
V: TRBV10-1
size: -
length: 13
CDR3: CASSESADNEQFF
DNA: TGCGCCAGCAGTGAGTCAGCCGACAATGAGCAGTTCTTC